Below, 6 T cell receptor beta chains from the same sample are listed, as sequenced in a study of CD8+ T cells in alopecia areata. Extracted RNA was reverse transcribed, and the resulting cDNA served as sequencing template. The repertoire was sequenced with immunoSEQ multiplex PCR; TCRdb's copy has only in-frame clones and lacks some. The sample lists approximately 140,000 clones; 47% were seen once. The sequenced material came from CD4+ T cells sorted from blood. The receptors originated from a human donor with alopecia areata.

The chain recombines TRBV30 with TRBJ1-2; maybe TRBD1 (5 bases). Looked up from germline, CDR1 is GTSNPN and CDR2 is SVGIG (reference sequence). Trimming stripped 5 bases from V and 2 bases from J, with 12 bases between. This CDR3 is built from 13 residues. The CDR3 coding sequence is TGTGCCTGGTTTCCGGGACCGAACTATGGCTACACCTTC. Residues: CAWFPGPNYGYTF.

This chain joins TRBV28 and TRBJ2-1; TRBD2 aligns across 8 bases. J gave up 6 bases and V 6 bases, and 4 bases lay outside the gene matches. The germline CDR1 and CDR2 sequences are MDHEN and SYDVKM. The CDR3 is 13 amino acids. For the CDR3, the DNA is TGTGCCAGCAGGGGGACTAGTCCCAATGAGCAGTTCTTC. Protein product: CASRGTSPNEQFF.

For this clone: The junction and the germline gene differ at one end; a read error may be behind it. This chain connects TRBV28 to TRBJ1-2, with D perhaps TRBD1 (6 bases). The CDR3 is 14 residues long. Germline V CDR1 and CDR2: MDHEN, SYDVKM. This chain's CDR3 is CASSQGGKGEFRLF. CDR3 bases: TGTGCCAGCAGCCAAGGTGGGAAGGGGGAGTTTAGGCTCTTC.

This clone showed up just once. CDR3 DNA sequence: TGTGCCAGCAGTGAATTGAGTGTAAACTATGGCTACACCTTC. Amino acid sequence: CASSELSVNYGYTF. This chain joins TRBV2 and TRBJ1-2; D unclear. The CDR3 loop spans 14 amino acids. V was trimmed by 2 bases and J by 2 bases, leaving 9 bases between them. Germline loops: CDR1 SNHLY, CDR2 FYNNEI.

This chain connects TRBV27 to TRBJ2-3; TRBD1 might be the D (5 bases). Trimming left V 2 bases short and J 2 bases short, with 11 bases between. The germline V gene encodes CDR1 MNHEY and CDR2 SMNVEV (reference sequence). The CDR3 runs 15 residues. Written as DNA, the CDR3 is TGTGCCAGCAGTTTAAAACAGGCGTCCACAGATACGCAGTATTTT. Translating gives CASSLKQASTDTQYF.

The chain recombines TRBV27 with TRBJ1-5, with D uncertain. Germline lookup yields CDR1 MNHEY and CDR2 SMNVEV (reference sequence). The germline V and J ends were trimmed by 0 bases and 5 bases, with 5 bases remaining between them. The CDR3 loop spans 13 amino acids. CDR3 DNA: TGTGCCAGCAGTTTATCGTTCGATCAGCCCCAGCATTTT. The encoded protein is CASSLSFDQPQHF.